Each of the 9 T cell receptor beta chains below was sequenced from the same sample in a study of T cell responses to AZD1222 COVID-19 vaccine. Here immunoSEQ multiplex PCR was the method, and the copy in TCRdb shows in-frame clones only, minus some. This table holds around 150,000 clones, roughly nine tenths found once. The sample here was peripheral blood, taken 28 days after the second AZD1222 dose. These receptors were taken from an adult who received the AZD1222 COVID-19 vaccine.

This chain uses TRBV27 with TRBJ1-1; D not certain. Germline lookup yields CDR1 MNHEY and CDR2 SMNVEV (reference sequence). The CDR3 length is 13 residues. Trimming cost V 2 bases and J 3 bases, with 7 bases left between them. This chain's CDR3 is CASSLMRDTEAFF. The CDR3 DNA follows: TGTGCCAGCAGTTTAATGCGTGACACTGAAGCTTTCTTT.

This clone was detected only once. The gene calls are TRBV3-1 (or the pseudogene TRBV3-2) and TRBJ2-1; weak D call: TRBD1 (6 bases). Germline CDR1 is LGHDT and CDR2 is YNNKEL (reference sequence). The CDR3 spans 17 residues. Trimming pared 3 bases from V and 1 base from J, leaving 16 bases between. The CDR3 spells CASSQLTGKGSYNEQFF. The DNA for the CDR3 is TGTGCCAGCAGCCAGTTAACAGGGAAGGGTTCCTACAATGAGCAGTTCTTC.

The chain couples TRBV6-4 to TRBJ1-1; TRBD1 might be the D (5 bases). This CDR3 is built from 13 residues. The V gene's germline CDR1 is MRHNA and CDR2 SNTAGT. The V and J ends lost 4 bases and 8 bases respectively, with 14 bases between them. This CDR3 reads CASSVGVGAEAFF. CDR3 DNA: TGTGCCAGCAGTGTGGGGGTAGGGGCCGAAGCTTTCTTT.

V is TRBV5-1 and J is TRBJ2-1, with TRBD1 matching over 9 bases. Per germline, CDR1 SGHRS and CDR2 YFSETQ. The CDR3 extends over 17 amino acids. Unmatched junction bases numbered 14, after V lost 2 bases and J lost 8 bases. This CDR3 is CASSLPPWDRASDEQFF. CDR3 sequence (DNA): TGCGCCAGCAGCTTACCCCCCTGGGACAGGGCTTCGGATGAGCAGTTCTTC.

The chain is built from TRBV3-1 (or the pseudogene TRBV3-2) and TRBJ1-6, with 9 bases identical to TRBD1. V lost 3 bases to trimming and J lost 7 bases; unmatched junction nucleotides: 13. Germline V CDR1 and CDR2: LGHDT, YNNKEL (reference sequence). The CDR3 runs to 18 residues. CDR3 DNA: TGTGCCAGCAGCCAGCGGACAGGGGCGAAAGGAGGGAATTCACCCCTCCACTTT. This translates into CASSQRTGAKGGNSPLHF.

The chain carries TRBV10-3 and TRBJ2-5; the D gene is possibly TRBD1 (6 bases). The CDR3 loop spans 12 amino acids. Deletions cut 6 bases from V and 5 bases from J, with 10 bases between. The germline CDR1 and CDR2 sequences are ENHRY and SYGVKD. The CDR3: CAISQDRETQYF. The CDR3 nucleotides are TGTGCCATCAGCCAAGACAGGGAGACCCAGTACTTC.

V and J are TRBV5-4 and TRBJ1-3, with D possibly matching TRBD1 (6 bases). The CDR3 runs to 15 residues. Germline V CDR1 and CDR2: SGHNT, YYREEE (reference sequence). V shed 3 bases and J shed 0 bases, with 10 bases lying between them. CDR3 protein: CASSSGQDSGNTIYF. In DNA form, the CDR3 reads TGTGCCAGCAGCTCGGGACAAGACTCTGGAAACACCATATATTTT.

The chain couples TRBV6-2 or TRBV6-3 to TRBJ1-5, with D uncertain. V was clipped by 6 bases and J by 3 bases, with 9 bases between them. Germline V gene lookup returns CDR1 MNHEY and CDR2 SVGEGT. CDR3 size: 13 residues. This CDR3 is CASSWGYNQPQHF. CDR3 nucleotide sequence: TGTGCCAGCAGCTGGGGTTACAATCAGCCCCAGCATTTT.

The chain uses TRBV25-1 and TRBJ2-5; D is possibly TRBD2 (5 bases). The CDR3 covers 14 residues. V was clipped by 3 bases and J by 5 bases, with 13 bases between them. From germline, CDR1 is MGHDK and CDR2 SYGVNS. The DNA for the CDR3 is TGTGCCAGCAGTGACGGGAACCACGGTGAGACCCAGTACTTC. Its protein product is CASSDGNHGETQYF.